One sample yielded the 31 T cell receptor beta chains listed below, sequenced in a study of regulatory T cells in long-lasting Graves disease. Building the TCR beta libraries relied on iRepertoire HTBI primers, and CDR3 regions underwent Arm-PCR. TCRdb reprocessed the multiplex PCR reads with MiXCR, giving one entry per CDR3 protein. Among 650,000 to 700,000 distinct CDR3 sequences listed, around 30% were seen once. Noted time point: persistent/refractory GD, antithyroid drugs over 5 years with positive TRAb. PBMCs provided the RNA from which the TCR library was made. The sequencing here drew on peripheral blood mononuclear cells (PBMCs), taken when the disease was refractory, from a patient treated with antithyroid drugs. All receptors derive from a female donor with Graves disease.

This clonotype occurred a few times. For the CDR3, the DNA is TGTGCCAGCAGAGGAATCAGGGGGCGCTCGGATGGCTACACCTTC. Its protein product is CASRGIRGRSDGYTF. The chain is built from TRBV28 and TRBJ1-2, with 8 bases lining up with TRBD1. The CDR3 covers 15 residues. Germline CDR1 reads MDHEN; CDR2 reads SYDVKM. Trimming cost V 6 bases and J 6 bases; bases outside gene matches: 12.

The V call is TRBV6-1, the J call TRBJ1-2; D uncertain. V lost 4 bases and J lost 8, with 14 bases in between. Per germline, CDR1 MNHNS and CDR2 SASEGT. The CDR3 contains 13 residues. The CDR3 loop reads CASSGNEQIGYTF. The CDR3 DNA reads TGTGCCAGCAGTGGTAACGAGCAAATAGGCTACACCTTC.

The V gene is TRBV15, the J gene TRBJ2-2; 9 nucleotides agree with TRBD2. This CDR3 spans 20 amino acids. Per germline, CDR1 LNHNV and CDR2 YYDKDF (reference sequence). V shed 5 bases and J 0 bases; nucleotides not matched to a gene: 16. CDR3 residues: CATSPLDGFLAGPNTGELFF. The CDR3 coding sequence is TGTGCCACCAGCCCCTTGGATGGCTTTCTAGCGGGACCGAACACCGGGGAGCTGTTTTTT.

This clonotype was seen a few times. The rearrangement joins TRBV10-3 to TRBJ2-4; D is possibly TRBD1 or TRBD2 (5 bases each). Per germline, CDR1 ENHRY and CDR2 SYGVKD. V shed 5 bases and J shed 7 bases, with 9 bases lying between them. This CDR3 contains 12 residues. The CDR3: CAISWDGNIQYF. CDR3 coding DNA: TGTGCCATCAGTTGGGACGGGAACATTCAGTACTTC.

The chain links TRBV3-1 to TRBJ1-6, with D unclear. The CDR3 loop spans 16 amino acids. Trimming took 0 bases from V and 10 from J, leaving 16 bases between them. Germline assignment: CDR1 LGHDT and CDR2 YNNKEL (reference sequence). The CDR3 DNA sequence: TGTGCCAGCAGCCAAGATTGGGTAGGTGGAGGCTCACCCCTCCACTTT. It yields the protein CASSQDWVGGGSPLHF.

J is TRBJ2-5 and V is TRBV19; D remains unclear. CDR3 length equals 15 residues. V shed 5 bases and J shed 1 base, with 14 bases lying between them. CDR1 and CDR2 from the germline V gene are LNHDA and SQIVND (reference sequence). CDR3 residues: CASSAPTDGQETQYF. The CDR3 DNA reads as TGTGCCAGTAGTGCCCCCACGGACGGCCAAGAGACCCAGTACTTC.

This clonotype was detected ten times or more. V gene TRBV2 combines with J gene TRBJ1-2; TRBD1 agrees at 7 bases. Looked up from germline, CDR1 is SNHLY and CDR2 is FYNNEI. The CDR3 is made up of 13 amino acids. V trimming: 6 bases; J trimming: 5 bases; junction bases outside the gene matches: 6. CDR3 DNA sequence: TGTGCCAGCAGGCCGACAGGGACTTATGGCTACACCTTC. Translating gives CASRPTGTYGYTF.

The chain couples TRBV27 to TRBJ1-5; D possibly corresponds to TRBD1 (5 bases). This CDR3 contains 14 residues. Trimming shortened V by 8 bases and J by 3 bases, and 14 bases separated the two germline ends. Germline V gives CDR1 MNHEY, CDR2 SMNVEV (reference sequence). The CDR3 reads CASPLPGFNQPQHF. The CDR3 bases are TGTGCCAGCCCCCTCCCAGGGTTCAATCAGCCCCAGCATTTT.

The chain carries TRBV11-2 and TRBJ2-6; D unresolved. Trimming removed 0 bases at V and 0 bases at J, with 15 bases between. CDR1 and CDR2 from the germline V gene are SGHAT and FQNNGV. The CDR3 runs to 19 residues. CDR3 in DNA: TGTGCCAGCAGCTTAGATCCTGCTCGCCAGAACTCTGGGGCCAACGTCCTGACTTTC. It specifies CASSLDPARQNSGANVLTF.

This clonotype was found many times. The V gene is TRBV20-1, the J gene TRBJ1-1; 8 nucleotides line up with TRBD1. The CDR3 loop spans 13 amino acids. Germline values: CDR1 DFQATT, CDR2 SNEGSKA (reference sequence). The J segment lost 1 base and the V segment lost 7 bases, leaving 5 bases of the junction unmatched. Here the CDR3 DNA reads TGCAGTGGGACAGGGACATCGAACACTGAAGCTTTCTTT. It translates to CSGTGTSNTEAFF.

There are a few counts of this clonotype. V and J are TRBV20-1 and TRBJ2-1, with 9 bases that match TRBD2. In germline, CDR1 is DFQATT, CDR2 SNEGSKA (reference sequence). The CDR3 has 17 residues. With V trimmed by 3 bases and J by 4 bases, 13 bases remained unmatched. CDR3 nucleotides: TGCAGTGCTAGGGGTACCAGCGGGAGGACCGAGTACAATGAGCAGTTCTTC. Translated, it gives CSARGTSGRTEYNEQFF.

This chain links TRBV5-1 with TRBJ2-4, with 9 positions matching TRBD1. Germline lookup yields CDR1 SGHRS and CDR2 YFSETQ. This CDR3 has 15 amino acids. Losses at the gene ends were 2 bases for V and 1 base for J; bases not matched to a gene: 1. This chain's CDR3 is CASSLGTGAKNIQYF. As DNA, the CDR3 is TGCGCCAGCAGCTTAGGGACAGGGGCCAAAAACATTCAGTACTTC.

The V and J genes are TRBV7-3 and TRBJ2-5; D is possibly TRBD1 (5 bases). CDR3 length: 16 residues. Germline values: CDR1 SGHTA, CDR2 FQGTGA. V dropped 5 bases and J dropped 4 bases, with 20 bases sitting between them. The CDR3 spells CASSPSAQAHSETQYF. CDR3 bases: TGTGCCAGCAGCCCCTCGGCACAGGCCCACTCAGAGACCCAGTACTTC.

In this sample, this clonotype turned up many times. The V and J genes are TRBV3-1 and TRBJ1-1; unclear D gene. Germline CDR1 and CDR2: LGHDT and YNNKEL (reference sequence). Trimming took off 4 bases at V and 5 bases at J, with 11 bases between the two ends. The CDR3 has 13 residues. CDR3 nucleotides: TGTGCCAGCAGCCTATTCTCGGGGACTGAAGCTTTCTTT. It specifies CASSLFSGTEAFF.

The chain couples TRBV27 to TRBJ1-5; 8 bases are shared with TRBD1. Looked up from germline, CDR1 is MNHEY and CDR2 is SMNVEV (reference sequence). V trimming: 5 bases; J trimming: 2 bases; junction bases outside the gene matches: 5. This CDR3 is built from 15 residues. The CDR3 DNA is TGTGCCAGCAGTACAGGGGGGGGTGGCAATCAGCCCCAGCATTTT. This sequence encodes CASSTGGGGNQPQHF.

The chain employs TRBV7-6 and TRBJ2-7; the D is unclear. Germline V gene lookup returns CDR1 SGHVS and CDR2 FNYEAQ. The CDR3 is 14 amino acids. Deletions cut 1 base from V and 2 bases from J, with 9 bases between. CDR3 DNA sequence: TGTGCCAGCAGCTTAGAGGACGGCCCCTACGAGCAGTACTTC. It encodes CASSLEDGPYEQYF.

This clonotype appeared a few times. The chain links TRBV12-3 or TRBV12-4 to TRBJ2-7; 13 bases agree with TRBD2. The CDR3 covers 15 residues. With V trimmed by 7 bases and J by 6 bases, 9 bases remained unmatched. CDR3 nucleotides: TGTGCCAGCACCCGGACTAGCGGGAGCCCCGGCGAGCAGTACTTC. Its protein is CASTRTSGSPGEQYF.

The rearrangement links TRBV30 to TRBJ1-2; 12 bases fit TRBD1. In germline, CDR1 is GTSNPN, CDR2 SVGIG (reference sequence). This CDR3 comprises 14 residues. Unmatched junction bases numbered 2, after V lost 3 bases and J lost 3 bases. The CDR3 is CAWRGTGGHYGYTF. In DNA form, the CDR3 reads TGTGCCTGGAGGGGGACAGGGGGCCACTATGGCTACACCTTC.

A few counts support this clonotype. V gene TRBV29-1 combines with J gene TRBJ1-2; 7 bases agree with TRBD1. The CDR3 is 13 residues long. Germline assignment: CDR1 SQVTM and CDR2 ANQGSEA. The trim removed 4 bases at V and 8 bases at J, leaving 10 bases unmatched. In DNA form, the CDR3 reads TGCAGCGTTGCCCCGACAGGGAGTCACGGCTACACCTTC. It translates to CSVAPTGSHGYTF. Complete variable domain (other parts from reference TRBV29-1 and TRBJ1-2): SAVISQKPSRDICQRGTSLTIQCQVDSQVTMMFWYRQQPGQSLTLIATANQGSEATYESGFVIDKFPISRPNLTFSTLTVSNMSPEDSSIYLCSVAPTGSHGYTFGSGTRLTVV.

V usage is TRBV6-2 or TRBV6-3 and J usage is TRBJ2-5, with 9 bases aligning to TRBD1. The germline CDR1 and CDR2 sequences are MNHEY and SVGEGT. V shed 2 bases and J 1 base; nucleotides not matched to a gene: 5. The CDR3 has 16 amino acids. Written as DNA, the CDR3 is TGTGCCAGCAGTTACAGTGTGGACAGGGGCCAAGAGACCCAGTACTTC. Residues: CASSYSVDRGQETQYF.

This sequence joins TRBV29-1 and TRBJ2-5; D is possibly TRBD2 (6 bases). From germline, CDR1 is SQVTM and CDR2 ANQGSEA. Trimming removed 8 bases at V and 1 base at J, with 14 bases between. The CDR3 consists of 13 residues. CDR3 nucleotide sequence: TGCAGCTTCGCGGGACGGATCCAAGAGACCCAGTACTTC. It is translated as CSFAGRIQETQYF.

This clonotype was counted at least ten times. J is TRBJ1-1 and V is TRBV2, with D unresolved. The CDR3 totals 14 residues. Germline values: CDR1 SNHLY, CDR2 FYNNEI. Trimming shortened V by 6 bases and J by 7 bases, and 18 bases separated the two germline ends. The CDR3 DNA follows: TGTGCCAGCAGCCTATGGGAGCAGTTGAGTGAAGCTTTCTTT. This translates into CASSLWEQLSEAFF.

The chain employs TRBV7-8 and TRBJ1-4; D is unresolved. The V and J ends lost 5 bases and 7 bases respectively, with 20 bases between them. The CDR3 is 16 residues long. Germline V gene sequence: CDR1 SGHVS, CDR2 FQNEAQ. The CDR3 bases are TGTGCCAGCAGCCCAAAACTCGGACTGAGAGGTGAAAAACTGTTTTTT. Amino acids: CASSPKLGLRGEKLFF.

The sample holds many counts of this clonotype. V and J are TRBV28 and TRBJ1-4; D is undetermined. Trimming removed 1 base at V and 10 bases at J, with 10 bases between. Germline V gives CDR1 MDHEN, CDR2 SYDVKM. The CDR3 runs to 13 residues. CDR3 sequence: CASSLLQTGKLFF. CDR3 bases: TGTGCCAGCAGTTTATTACAAACGGGAAAACTGTTTTTT.

The chain uses TRBV6-1 and TRBJ2-3, with TRBD2 matching 8 bases. Trimming cost V 6 bases and J 4 bases; bases outside gene matches: 9. Germline CDR1 and CDR2: MNHNS and SASEGT. This CDR3 contains 15 residues. CDR3 protein: CASRTGTSRADTQYF. In DNA, the CDR3 is TGTGCCAGCAGGACCGGGACTAGTCGTGCAGATACGCAGTATTTT.

This clonotype was detected ten times or more. This chain links TRBV7-8 with TRBJ1-5, with D possibly TRBD1 on 5 matching bases. Trimming took 5 bases from V and 4 from J, leaving 12 bases between them. The CDR3 is 14 residues long. Germline CDR1 is SGHVS and CDR2 is FQNEAQ. The CDR3 coding sequence is TGTGCCAGCAGCGCAGACAGTCGGAATCAGCCCCAGCATTTT. Translating it yields CASSADSRNQPQHF.

This clonotype was seen many times. The chain joins TRBV28 to TRBJ2-5, with D perhaps given as TRBD1 or TRBD2 (5 bases each). CDR1 and CDR2 (germline): MDHEN, SYDVKM. This CDR3 comprises 14 residues. Trimming removed 6 bases at V and 1 base at J, with 12 bases between. The chain's CDR3 is CASSSRGGQETQYF. CDR3 bases: TGTGCCAGCAGCTCTCGTGGGGGCCAAGAGACCCAGTACTTC.

This clonotype came up many times. J is TRBJ1-2 and V is TRBV15; a possible D gene is TRBD1 (5 bases). This CDR3 comprises 13 residues. Germline V gene lookup returns CDR1 LNHNV and CDR2 YYDKDF (reference sequence). Trimming pared 6 bases from V and 2 bases from J, leaving 10 bases between. The CDR3 loop reads CATSTRDNYGYTF. As DNA, the CDR3 is TGTGCCACCAGTACCAGGGACAACTATGGCTACACCTTC.

The chain combines TRBV9 with TRBJ2-1, with 11 bases identical to TRBD1. Germline V gene lookup returns CDR1 SGDLS and CDR2 YYNGEE. The CDR3 sequence is 15 residues long. V shed 0 bases, J shed 4 bases, and the junction held 0 bases outside the gene matches. The CDR3 coding sequence is TGTGCCAGCAGCGTAGGGGACAGGGGGTACAATGAGCAGTTCTTC. Residues: CASSVGDRGYNEQFF. Looking up the rest from reference TRBV9 and TRBJ2-1 gives the full variable domain: DSGVTQTPKHLITATGQRVTLRCSPRSGDLSVYWYQQSLDQGLQFLIQYYNGEERAKGNILERFSAQQFPDLHSELNLSSLELGDSALYFCASSVGDRGYNEQFFGPGTRLTVL.

The chain uses TRBV6-2 or TRBV6-3 and TRBJ1-5; 8 bases map to TRBD1. Germline-derived CDR1 and CDR2 are MNHEY and SVGEGT. CDR3 length: 14 amino acids. V lost 6 bases to trimming and J lost 5 bases; unmatched junction nucleotides: 6. The CDR3 coding sequence is TGTGCCAGCAGACGGACAGGGAATGATCAGCCCCAGCATTTT. Its protein is CASRRTGNDQPQHF.

This clonotype was counted a single time. V and J are TRBV4-1 and TRBJ1-1; D gene unclear. Germline V gene sequence: CDR1 MGHRA, CDR2 YSYEKL. The CDR3 loop spans 14 amino acids. Trimming shortened V by 1 base and J by 0 bases, and 6 bases separated the two germline ends. For the CDR3, the DNA is TGCGCCAGCAGCCAAGGGGTTATGAACACTGAAGCTTTCTTT. Its protein product is CASSQGVMNTEAFF.